This TCR beta chain is drawn from a study of vaccination and CD4 T cells after COVID-19. Across the study: Stimulation of the cells used overlapping spike peptide pools from SARS-CoV-2 and from the common cold coronaviruses HCoV-NL63, HCoV-OC43 and HCoV-229E. No peptide, an HIV-1 Nef pool, or a CEFX pool was what each control culture received.

This clonotype has a handful of counts. Its antigen remains unknown. Noted treatment: approximately nine-day PBMC culture with coronavirus spike peptide pools or control peptides (ViraFEST assay). Sequenced with the Oncomine TCR Beta short-read assay was DNA taken from cultured CD4+ T cells. Genomic DNA extraction was carried out from cultured CD4+ T cells. Each CDR3 protein gets one entry after TCRdb re-called the PCR reads with MiXCR. Counted here are tens of thousands of distinct CDR3 sequences, about 50% occurring once; the ten biggest clones make up approximately 28%. The sequencing here drew on CD4+ T cells from blood, cultured in vitro, taken before SARS-CoV-2 vaccination. The TCR sequence derives from a human donor who received a COVID-19 vaccine.

Written as DNA, the CDR3 is TGTGCCAGCAGTACGGACTGGAACACCGGGGAGCTGTTTTTT. The encoded protein is CASSTDWNTGELFF. V and J are TRBV7-6 and TRBJ2-2; D perhaps matches TRBD2 (5 bases). The CDR3 has 14 residues. CDR1 and CDR2 (germline): SGHVS, FNYEAQ. V lost 6 bases and J 1 base, leaving 9 bases between the germline ends.